This T cell receptor beta chain originates from a study of T cell clones after liver transplantation. Study overall: TCRbeta sequencing after a pre-transplant mixed lymphocyte reaction identified graft-donor-reactive clones, later tracked in post-transplant blood. Timepoints were pre-transplant, pre-withdrawal, and after withdrawal was completed or failed.

TCRdb keeps only in-frame clones here, not all; method: immunoSEQ multiplex PCR. This sample yields approximately 10,000 clones, of which approximately 74% are seen a single time; about a quarter belongs to the top ten. The germline gives CDR1 SGHNT, CDR2 YYREEE (reference sequence). The CDR3 length is 17 residues. Unmatched junction bases numbered 12, after V lost 2 bases and J lost 2 bases. To note about this clone: The antigen is undetermined.

Study results and caveats: Low donor cell numbers restricted donor-reactive repertoire measurement in two subjects.

The source material was CD4+ T cells from blood, sampled almost 33 months after liver transplant. The gene calls are TRBV5-4 and TRBJ1-1; 7 bases are shared with TRBD1. The sequence derives from a human patient who received a liver transplant. Some T cells here may be from the graft donor. This CDR3 reads CASSFKAPGGRNTEAFF. CDR3 bases: TGTGCCAGCAGCTTTAAAGCCCCAGGGGGGCGTAACACTGAAGCTTTCTTT.